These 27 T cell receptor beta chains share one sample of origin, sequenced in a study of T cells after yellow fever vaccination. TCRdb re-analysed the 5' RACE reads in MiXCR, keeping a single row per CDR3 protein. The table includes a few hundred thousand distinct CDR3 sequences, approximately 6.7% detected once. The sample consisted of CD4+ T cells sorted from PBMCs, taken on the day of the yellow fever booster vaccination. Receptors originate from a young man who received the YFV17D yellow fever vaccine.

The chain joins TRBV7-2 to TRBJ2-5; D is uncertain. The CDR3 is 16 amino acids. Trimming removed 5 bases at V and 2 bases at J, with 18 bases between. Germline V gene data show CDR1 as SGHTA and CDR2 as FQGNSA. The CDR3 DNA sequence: TGTGCCAGCAGCGCTCGACGGTCACTATCTCAAGAGACCCAGTACTTC. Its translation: CASSARRSLSQETQYF. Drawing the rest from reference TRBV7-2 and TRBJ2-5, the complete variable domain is GAGVSQSPSNKVTEKGKDVELRCDPISGHTALYWYRQSLGQGLEFLIYFQGNSAPDKSGLPSDRFSAERTGGSVSTLTIQRTQQEDSAVYLCASSARRSLSQETQYFGPGTRLLVL.

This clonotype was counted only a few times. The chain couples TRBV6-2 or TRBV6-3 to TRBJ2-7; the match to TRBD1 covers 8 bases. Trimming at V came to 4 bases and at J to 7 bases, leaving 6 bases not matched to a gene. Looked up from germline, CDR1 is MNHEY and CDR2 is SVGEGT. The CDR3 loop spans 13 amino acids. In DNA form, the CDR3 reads TGTGCCAGCAGTTGGACAGGGCCGAGGGAGCAGTACTTC. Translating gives CASSWTGPREQYF.

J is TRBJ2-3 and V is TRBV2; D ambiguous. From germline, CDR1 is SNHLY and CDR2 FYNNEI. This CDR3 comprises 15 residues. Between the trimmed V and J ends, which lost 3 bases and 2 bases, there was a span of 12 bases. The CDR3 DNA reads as TGTGCCAGCAGTGAGCGCGAACAGACCACAGATACGCAGTATTTT. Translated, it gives CASSEREQTTDTQYF.

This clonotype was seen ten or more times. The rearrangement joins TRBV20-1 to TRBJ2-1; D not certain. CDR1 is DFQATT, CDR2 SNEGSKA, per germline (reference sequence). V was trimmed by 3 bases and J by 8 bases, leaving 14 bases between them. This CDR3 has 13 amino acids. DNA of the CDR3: TGCAGTGCTAGTGATGCCCGTTTAGATGAGCAGTTCTTC. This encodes CSASDARLDEQFF.

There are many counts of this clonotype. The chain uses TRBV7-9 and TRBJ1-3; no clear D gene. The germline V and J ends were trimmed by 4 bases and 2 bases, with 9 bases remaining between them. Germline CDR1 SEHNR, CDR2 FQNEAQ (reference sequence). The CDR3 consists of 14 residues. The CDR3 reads CASSSGGTGNTIYF. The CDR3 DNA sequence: TGTGCCAGCAGCTCTGGAGGAACTGGAAACACCATATATTTT.

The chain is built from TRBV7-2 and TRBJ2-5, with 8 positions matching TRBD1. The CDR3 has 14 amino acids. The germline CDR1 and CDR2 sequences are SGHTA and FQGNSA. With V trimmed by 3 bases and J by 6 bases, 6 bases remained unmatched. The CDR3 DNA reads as TGTGCCAGCAGCTTCGACAGGGGCGGACAGACCCAGTACTTC. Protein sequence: CASSFDRGGQTQYF.

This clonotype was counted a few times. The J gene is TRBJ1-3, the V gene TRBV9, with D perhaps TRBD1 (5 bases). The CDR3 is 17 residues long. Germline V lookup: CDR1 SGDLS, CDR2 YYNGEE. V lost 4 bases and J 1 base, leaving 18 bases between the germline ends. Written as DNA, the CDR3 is TGTGCCAGCAGCTCACCCGGGGGAGATCGGTCTGGAAACACCATATATTTT. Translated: CASSSPGGDRSGNTIYF.

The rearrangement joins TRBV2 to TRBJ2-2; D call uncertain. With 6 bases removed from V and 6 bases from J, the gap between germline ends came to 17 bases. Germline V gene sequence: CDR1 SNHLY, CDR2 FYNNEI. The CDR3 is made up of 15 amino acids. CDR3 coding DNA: TGTGCCAGCAGGAGACTCTCCGTTACCGCCGGGGAGCTGTTTTTT. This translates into CASRRLSVTAGELFF.

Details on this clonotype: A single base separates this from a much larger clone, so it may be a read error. This CDR3 is CASSLAHEREQYF. The CDR3 nucleotides are TGTGCCAGCAGCTTAGCGCACGAGAGAGAGCAGTACTTC. V is TRBV7-8 and J is TRBJ2-7, with D unclear. The CDR3 contains 13 residues. V dropped 0 bases and J dropped 7 bases, with 10 bases sitting between them. The germline V gene encodes CDR1 SGHVS and CDR2 FQNEAQ.

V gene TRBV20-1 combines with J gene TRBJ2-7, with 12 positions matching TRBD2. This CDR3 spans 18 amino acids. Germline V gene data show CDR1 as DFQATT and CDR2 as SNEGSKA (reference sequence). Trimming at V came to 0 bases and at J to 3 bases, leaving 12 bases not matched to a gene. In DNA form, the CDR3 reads TGCAGTGCTAGAGATCCAAGGGAACTAGCGGGAGGCCTCTACGAGCAGTACTTC. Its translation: CSARDPRELAGGLYEQYF.

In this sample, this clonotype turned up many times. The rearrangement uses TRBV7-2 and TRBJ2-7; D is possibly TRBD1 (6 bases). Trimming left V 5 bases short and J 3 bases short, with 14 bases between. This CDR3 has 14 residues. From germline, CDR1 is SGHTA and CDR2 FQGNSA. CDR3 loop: CASSIGQTYYEQYF. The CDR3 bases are TGTGCCAGCAGCATCGGACAGACCTACTACGAGCAGTACTTC.

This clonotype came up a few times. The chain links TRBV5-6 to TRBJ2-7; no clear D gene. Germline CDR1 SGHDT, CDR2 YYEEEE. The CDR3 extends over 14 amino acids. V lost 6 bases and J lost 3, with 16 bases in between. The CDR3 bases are TGTGCCAGCACCAGTGGAGACAAGTTCTACGAGCAGTACTTC. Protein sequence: CASTSGDKFYEQYF.

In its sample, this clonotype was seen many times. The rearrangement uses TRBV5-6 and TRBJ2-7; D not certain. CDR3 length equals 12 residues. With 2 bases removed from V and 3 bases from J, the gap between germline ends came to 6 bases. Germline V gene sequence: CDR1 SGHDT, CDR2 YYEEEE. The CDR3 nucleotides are TGTGCCAGCAGCTTCTCCAACTACGAGCAGTACTTC. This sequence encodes CASSFSNYEQYF.

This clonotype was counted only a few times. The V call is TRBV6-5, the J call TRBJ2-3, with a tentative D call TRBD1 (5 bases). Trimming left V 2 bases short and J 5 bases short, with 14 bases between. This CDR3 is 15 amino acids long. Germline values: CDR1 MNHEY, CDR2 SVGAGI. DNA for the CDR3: TGTGCCAGCAGTTACGGGGCAGATAGGCGAGATACGCAGTATTTT. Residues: CASSYGADRRDTQYF.

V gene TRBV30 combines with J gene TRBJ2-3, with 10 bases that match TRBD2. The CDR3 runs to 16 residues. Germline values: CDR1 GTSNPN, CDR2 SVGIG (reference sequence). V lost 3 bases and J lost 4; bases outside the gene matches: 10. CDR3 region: CAWSPFTSGNPDTQYF. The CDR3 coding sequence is TGTGCCTGGAGCCCCTTCACTAGCGGGAACCCAGATACGCAGTATTTT.

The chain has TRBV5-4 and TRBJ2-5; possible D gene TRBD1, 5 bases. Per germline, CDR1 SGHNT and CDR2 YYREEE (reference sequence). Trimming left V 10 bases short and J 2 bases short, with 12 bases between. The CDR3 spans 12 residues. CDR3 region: CAGSRGQETQYF. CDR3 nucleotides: TGTGCCGGTTCAAGGGGACAAGAGACCCAGTACTTC.

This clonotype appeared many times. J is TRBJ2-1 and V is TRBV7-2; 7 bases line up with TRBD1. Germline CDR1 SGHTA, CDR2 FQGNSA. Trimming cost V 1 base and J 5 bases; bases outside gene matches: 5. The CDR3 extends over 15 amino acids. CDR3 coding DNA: TGTGCCAGCAGCTTAGAAAGGGGGCTGAACAATGAGCAGTTCTTC. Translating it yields CASSLERGLNNEQFF.

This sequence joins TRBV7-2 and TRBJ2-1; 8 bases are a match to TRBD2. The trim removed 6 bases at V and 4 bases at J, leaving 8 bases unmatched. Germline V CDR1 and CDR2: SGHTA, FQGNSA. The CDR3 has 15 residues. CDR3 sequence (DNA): TGTGCCAGCAGAGCTGAACCGGGGGGGTACAATGAGCAGTTCTTC. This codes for CASRAEPGGYNEQFF.

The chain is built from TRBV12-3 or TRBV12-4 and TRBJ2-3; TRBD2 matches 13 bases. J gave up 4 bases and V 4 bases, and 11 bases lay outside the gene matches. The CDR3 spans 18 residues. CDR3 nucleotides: TGTGCCAGCAGTTCCTGGGTCCGACTAGCGGGAGGATCAGATACGCAGTATTTT. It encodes CASSSWVRLAGGSDTQYF.

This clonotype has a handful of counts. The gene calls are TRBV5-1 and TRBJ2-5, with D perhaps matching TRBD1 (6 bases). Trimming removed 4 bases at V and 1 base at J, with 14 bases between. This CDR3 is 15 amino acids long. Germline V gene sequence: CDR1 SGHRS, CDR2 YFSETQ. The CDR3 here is CASSPPYRAQETQYF. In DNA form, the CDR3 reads TGCGCCAGCAGCCCGCCCTACAGGGCCCAAGAGACCCAGTACTTC.

CDR3 nucleotide sequence: TGTGCCAGCAGCTCCCACTCAGGGCCAGATACGCAGTATTTT. This codes for CASSSHSGPDTQYF. This chain links TRBV7-2 with TRBJ2-3, with a weak D call TRBD1 (5 bases). Germline V lookup: CDR1 SGHTA, CDR2 FQGNSA. This CDR3 is built from 14 residues. Trimming took off 4 bases at V and 4 bases at J, with 12 bases between the two ends.

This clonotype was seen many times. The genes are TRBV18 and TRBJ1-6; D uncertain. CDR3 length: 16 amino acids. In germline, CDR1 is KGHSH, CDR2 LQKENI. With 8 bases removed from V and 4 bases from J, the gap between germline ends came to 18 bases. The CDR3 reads CASTEAPPGYNSPLHF. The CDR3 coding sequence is TGTGCCAGCACCGAGGCCCCCCCCGGGTATAATTCACCCCTCCACTTT.

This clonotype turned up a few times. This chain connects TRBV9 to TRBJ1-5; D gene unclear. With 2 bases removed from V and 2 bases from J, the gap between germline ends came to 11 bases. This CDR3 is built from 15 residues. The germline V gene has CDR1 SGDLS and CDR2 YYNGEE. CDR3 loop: CASSVRNRGNQPQHF. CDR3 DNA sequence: TGTGCCAGCAGCGTGCGGAATCGGGGCAATCAGCCCCAGCATTTT.

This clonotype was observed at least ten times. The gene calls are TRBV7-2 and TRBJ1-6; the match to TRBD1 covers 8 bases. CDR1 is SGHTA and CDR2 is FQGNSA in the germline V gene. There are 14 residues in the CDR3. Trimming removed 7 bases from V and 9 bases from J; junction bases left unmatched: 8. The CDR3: CASTPGQEISPLHF. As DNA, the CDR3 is TGTGCCAGCACCCCGGGACAGGAGATTTCACCCCTCCACTTT.

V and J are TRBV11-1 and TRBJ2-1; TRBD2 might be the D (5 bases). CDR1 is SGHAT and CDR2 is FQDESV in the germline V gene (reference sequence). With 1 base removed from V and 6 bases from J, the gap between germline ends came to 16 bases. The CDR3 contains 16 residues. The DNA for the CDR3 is TGTGCCAGCAGCTTAGTGGCGGCTAGCCGGGCCAATGAGCAGTTCTTC. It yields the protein CASSLVAASRANEQFF.

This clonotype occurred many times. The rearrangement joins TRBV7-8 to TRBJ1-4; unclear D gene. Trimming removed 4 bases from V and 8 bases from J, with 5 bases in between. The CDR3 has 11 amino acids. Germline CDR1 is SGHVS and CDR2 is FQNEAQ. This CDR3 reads CASSSTEKLFF. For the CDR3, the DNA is TGTGCCAGCAGCTCCACCGAAAAACTGTTTTTT.

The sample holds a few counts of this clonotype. The CDR3 DNA follows: TGCAGTGCTAGAGGCCGGGACCCCGCGGGCTACACCTTC. As protein: CSARGRDPAGYTF. The chain carries TRBV20-1 and TRBJ1-2, with D possibly TRBD1 on 5 matching bases. Trimming took 1 base from V and 8 from J, leaving 14 bases between them. CDR1 DFQATT and CDR2 SNEGSKA come from the germline V gene (reference sequence). This CDR3 region has 13 residues.